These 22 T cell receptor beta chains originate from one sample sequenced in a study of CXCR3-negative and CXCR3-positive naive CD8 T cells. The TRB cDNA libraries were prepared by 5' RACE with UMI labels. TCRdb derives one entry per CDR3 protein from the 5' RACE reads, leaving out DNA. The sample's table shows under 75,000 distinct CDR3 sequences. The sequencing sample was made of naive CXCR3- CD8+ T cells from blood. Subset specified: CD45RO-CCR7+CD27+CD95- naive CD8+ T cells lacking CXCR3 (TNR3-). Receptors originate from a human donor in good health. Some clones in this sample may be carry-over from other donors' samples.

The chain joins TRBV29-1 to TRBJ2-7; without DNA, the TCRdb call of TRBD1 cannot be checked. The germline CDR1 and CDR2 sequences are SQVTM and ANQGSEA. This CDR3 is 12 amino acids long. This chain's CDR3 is CSVMDNPYEQYF.

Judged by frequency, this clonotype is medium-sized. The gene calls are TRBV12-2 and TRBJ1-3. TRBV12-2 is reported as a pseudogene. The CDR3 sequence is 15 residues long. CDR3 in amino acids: CASRLVEDSGNTIYF.

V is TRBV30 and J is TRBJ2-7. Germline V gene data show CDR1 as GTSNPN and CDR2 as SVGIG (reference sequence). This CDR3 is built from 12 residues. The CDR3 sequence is CAWSADGYEQYF.

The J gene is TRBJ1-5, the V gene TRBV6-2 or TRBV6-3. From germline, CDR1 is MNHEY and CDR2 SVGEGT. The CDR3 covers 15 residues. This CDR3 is CASKGGRERYQPQHF.

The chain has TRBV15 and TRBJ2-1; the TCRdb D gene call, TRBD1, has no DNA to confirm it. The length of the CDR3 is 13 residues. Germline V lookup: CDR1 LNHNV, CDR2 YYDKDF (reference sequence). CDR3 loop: CATSDRTGNEQFF.

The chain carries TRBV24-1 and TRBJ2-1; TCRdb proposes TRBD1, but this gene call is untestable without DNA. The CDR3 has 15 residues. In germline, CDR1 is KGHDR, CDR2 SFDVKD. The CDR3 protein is CATSDLVSGGDEQFF.

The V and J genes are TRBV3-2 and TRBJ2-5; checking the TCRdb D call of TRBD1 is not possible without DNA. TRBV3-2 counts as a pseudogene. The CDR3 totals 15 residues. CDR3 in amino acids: CASSQDWDRQETQYF.

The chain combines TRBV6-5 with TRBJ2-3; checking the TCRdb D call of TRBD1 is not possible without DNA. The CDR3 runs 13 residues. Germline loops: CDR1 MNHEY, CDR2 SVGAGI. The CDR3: CASSYSSGDTQYF.

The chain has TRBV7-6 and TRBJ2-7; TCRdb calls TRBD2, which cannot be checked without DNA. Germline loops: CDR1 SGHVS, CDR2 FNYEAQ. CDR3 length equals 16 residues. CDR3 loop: CASSAGLAGGGGEQYF. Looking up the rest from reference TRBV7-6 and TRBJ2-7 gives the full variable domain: GAGVSQSPRYKVTKRGQDVALRCDPISGHVSLYWYRQALGQGPEFLTYFNYEAQQDKSGLPNDRFSAERPEGSISTLTIQRTEQRDSAMYRCASSAGLAGGGGEQYFGPGTRLTVT.

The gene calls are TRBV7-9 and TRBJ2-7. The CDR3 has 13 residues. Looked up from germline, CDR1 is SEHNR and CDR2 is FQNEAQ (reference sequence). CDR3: CASSPNTLYEQYF.

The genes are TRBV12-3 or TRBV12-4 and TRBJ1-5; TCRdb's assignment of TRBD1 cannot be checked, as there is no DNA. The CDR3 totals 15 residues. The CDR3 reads CASTTVGTVGGPQHF.

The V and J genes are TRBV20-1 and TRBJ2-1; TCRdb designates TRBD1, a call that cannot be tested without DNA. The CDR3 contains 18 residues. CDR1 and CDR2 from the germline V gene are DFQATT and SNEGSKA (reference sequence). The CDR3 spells CSARLLADQPPGGNEQFF.

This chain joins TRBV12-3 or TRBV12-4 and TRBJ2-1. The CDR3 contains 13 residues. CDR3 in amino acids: CATGQGSYNEQFF.

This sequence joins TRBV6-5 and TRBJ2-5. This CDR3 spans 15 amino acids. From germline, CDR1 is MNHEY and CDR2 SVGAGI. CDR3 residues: CASTYSSPTDGSQYF.

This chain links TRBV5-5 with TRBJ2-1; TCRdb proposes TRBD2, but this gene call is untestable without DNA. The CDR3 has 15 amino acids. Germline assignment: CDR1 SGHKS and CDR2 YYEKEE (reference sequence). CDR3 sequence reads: CASSRRNYGPNEQFF.

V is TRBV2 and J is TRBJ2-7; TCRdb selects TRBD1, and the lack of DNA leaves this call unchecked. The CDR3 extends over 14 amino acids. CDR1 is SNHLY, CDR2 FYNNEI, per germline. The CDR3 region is CASLPRGISNEQYF.

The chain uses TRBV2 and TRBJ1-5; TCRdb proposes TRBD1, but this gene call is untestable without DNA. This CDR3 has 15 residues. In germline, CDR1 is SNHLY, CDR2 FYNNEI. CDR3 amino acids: CASRGTTYSNQPQHF.

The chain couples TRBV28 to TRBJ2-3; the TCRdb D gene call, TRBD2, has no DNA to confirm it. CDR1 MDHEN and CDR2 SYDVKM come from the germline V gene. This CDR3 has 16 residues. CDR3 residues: CASSLEREEGTDTQYF.

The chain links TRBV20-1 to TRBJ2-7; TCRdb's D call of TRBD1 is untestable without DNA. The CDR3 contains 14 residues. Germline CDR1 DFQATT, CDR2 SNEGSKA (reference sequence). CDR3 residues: CRATMGDGSYEQYF.

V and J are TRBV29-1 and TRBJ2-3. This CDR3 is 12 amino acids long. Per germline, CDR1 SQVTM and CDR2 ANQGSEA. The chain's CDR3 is CSVPKLTDTQYF.

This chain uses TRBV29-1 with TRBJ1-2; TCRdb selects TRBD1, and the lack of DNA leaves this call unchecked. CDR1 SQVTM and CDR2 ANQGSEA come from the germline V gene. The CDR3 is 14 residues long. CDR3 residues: CSVPPGTGGGGYTF.

The CDR3 sequence is CASRTDAYYGYTF. The gene calls are TRBV19 and TRBJ1-2. Germline CDR1 and CDR2: LNHDA and SQIVND (reference sequence). This CDR3 contains 13 residues.